The 25 T cell receptor beta chains given below trace back to one sample, sequenced in a study of cytomegalovirus exposure and HLA in healthy donors. Researchers ran the PCR with 60 Vbeta and 13 Jbeta primers. The table came from immunoSEQ multiplex PCR; TCRdb's copy has only in-frame clones and leaves some out. The table shows some 80,000 clones, with about four fifths occurring only once. Sequenced material: PBMCs. These receptors all come from a man in his forties or fifties in good health and CMV-seronegative.

The V gene is TRBV28, the J gene TRBJ2-7; 9 bases are a match to TRBD1. The trim removed 6 bases at V and 1 base at J, leaving 10 bases unmatched. Germline assignment: CDR1 MDHEN and CDR2 SYDVKM. CDR3 length: 16 residues. In DNA form, the CDR3 reads TGTGCCAGCAGAGTGATCGGGACAGGGCGGTCCTACGAGCAGTACTTC. As protein: CASRVIGTGRSYEQYF.

The chain combines TRBV4-1 with TRBJ1-4; 9 bases match TRBD1. Unmatched junction bases numbered 8, after V lost 4 bases and J lost 8 bases. The CDR3 is made up of 15 amino acids. CDR1 MGHRA and CDR2 YSYEKL come from the germline V gene. The CDR3 protein is CASSPTGTGREKLFF. The CDR3 DNA sequence: TGCGCCAGCAGCCCTACCGGGACAGGGAGGGAAAAACTGTTTTTT.

This clone was counted a single time. This chain uses TRBV13 with TRBJ1-1, with D possibly being TRBD1 (6 bases). The CDR3 length is 15 residues. Germline CDR1 PRHDT, CDR2 FYEKMQ (reference sequence). Trimming took off 9 bases at V and 1 base at J, with 18 bases between the two ends. The CDR3 sequence: CASGLIGGANTEAFF. The CDR3 DNA reads as TGTGCCAGTGGATTGATAGGGGGTGCGAACACTGAAGCTTTCTTT.

The chain combines TRBV7-8 with TRBJ2-7; D gene unclear. CDR3 length equals 15 residues. Per germline, CDR1 SGHVS and CDR2 FQNEAQ. V dropped 6 bases and J dropped 2 bases, with 17 bases sitting between them. CDR3 in amino acids: CASRSLAVTTYEQYF. The CDR3 DNA follows: TGTGCCAGCAGATCCCTGGCAGTCACAACCTACGAGCAGTACTTC.

V and J are TRBV9 and TRBJ2-5; the D is unclear. This CDR3 has 14 residues. V was shortened by 0 bases and J by 1 base, with 7 bases between the two germline ends. CDR1 is SGDLS and CDR2 is YYNGEE in the germline V gene. CDR3 DNA sequence: TGTGCCAGCAGCGTAGGTGGGCCCCAAGAGACCCAGTACTTC. Residues: CASSVGGPQETQYF.

This chain uses TRBV13 with TRBJ1-2, with 10 positions matching TRBD1. Germline V gene sequence: CDR1 PRHDT, CDR2 FYEKMQ (reference sequence). CDR3 length equals 15 residues. J lost 4 bases, V lost 6 bases, and 8 bases had no gene match. The CDR3 DNA reads as TGTGCCAGCAGGGGGGGGACAGGGGCGCGCTATGGCTACACCTTC. As protein: CASRGGTGARYGYTF.

The rearrangement uses TRBV5-1 and TRBJ2-7; perhaps TRBD2 as D (6 bases). The CDR3 is 16 amino acids. CDR1 is SGHRS, CDR2 YFSETQ, per germline. Deletions cut 2 bases from V and 0 bases from J, with 15 bases between. The CDR3 protein is CASSFYRDSSSYEQYF. Written as DNA, the CDR3 is TGCGCCAGCAGCTTCTACCGGGACTCAAGCTCCTACGAGCAGTACTTC.

The gene calls are TRBV11-2 and TRBJ2-1, with no clear D. V dropped 6 bases and J dropped 8 bases, with 8 bases sitting between them. Germline V gives CDR1 SGHAT, CDR2 FQNNGV. The CDR3 runs to 11 residues. For the CDR3, the DNA is TGTGCCAGCAGTCAGAGGTATGAGCAGTTCTTC. Amino acids: CASSQRYEQFF.

This clone was observed a handful of times. The chain joins TRBV19 to TRBJ1-1; 11 bases are shared with TRBD1. The germline CDR1 and CDR2 sequences are LNHDA and SQIVND (reference sequence). J lost 1 base, V lost 5 bases, and 9 bases had no gene match. The CDR3 extends over 17 amino acids. In DNA, the CDR3 is TGTGCCAGTAGTTCGGGACAGGGGGTCAAGGGGAACACTGAAGCTTTCTTT. It specifies CASSSGQGVKGNTEAFF.

To note about this clone: Its ends do not fully match the called genes, so a read error is possible. The chain recombines TRBV7-7 with TRBJ2-1; 10 bases agree with TRBD1. The germline gives CDR1 SSHAT, CDR2 FNYEAQ (reference sequence). This CDR3 is 14 amino acids long. CDR3: CASSLRTGGDEQFF. CDR3 nucleotides: TGTGCTAGCAGCTTACGGACAGGGGGGGATGAGCAGTTCTTC.

CDR3: CASSGGQPNGYTF. DNA for the CDR3: TGTGCCAGCAGCGGGGGACAGCCTAATGGCTACACCTTC. The gene calls are TRBV28 and TRBJ1-2; 7 bases agree with TRBD1. The CDR3 covers 13 residues. The V and J ends lost 6 bases and 6 bases, in that order; junction bases with no gene match: 7. Germline CDR1 is MDHEN and CDR2 is SYDVKM.

The chain uses TRBV29-1 and TRBJ2-7; 7 bases line up with TRBD1. V lost 7 bases and J lost 1; bases outside the gene matches: 7. Germline CDR1 is SQVTM and CDR2 is ANQGSEA. CDR3 length: 13 amino acids. CDR3 bases: TGCAGCGCATACCGGGACAGTTCCTACGAGCAGTACTTC. Amino acid sequence: CSAYRDSSYEQYF.

The rearrangement uses TRBV9 and TRBJ2-2; D perhaps matches TRBD2 (5 bases). The CDR3 is 18 residues long. Between the trimmed V and J ends, which lost 0 bases and 1 base, there was a span of 16 bases. Germline V lookup: CDR1 SGDLS, CDR2 YYNGEE. This chain's CDR3 is CASSVATPQRMNTGELFF. DNA for the CDR3: TGTGCCAGCAGCGTAGCAACCCCCCAGCGGATGAACACCGGGGAGCTGTTTTTT.

V usage is TRBV18 and J usage is TRBJ1-2; TRBD1 matches at 9 bases. Germline assignment: CDR1 KGHSH and CDR2 LQKENI. V lost 3 bases, J lost 8 bases, and 10 bases stayed unmatched. This CDR3 has 15 residues. In DNA, the CDR3 is TGTGCCAGCTCACCCCTAACAGGGGGCGCAGAAGGCTACACCTTC. It encodes CASSPLTGGAEGYTF.

The chain has TRBV6-5 and TRBJ2-5, with TRBD1 as a possible D gene (6 bases). Germline CDR1 is MNHEY and CDR2 is SVGAGI. This CDR3 comprises 15 residues. Trimming left V 6 bases short and J 5 bases short, with 19 bases between. DNA of the CDR3: TGTGCCAGCAGCCTGGGACATCCCCGACGGGAGACCCAGTACTTC. Translating gives CASSLGHPRRETQYF.

The V and J genes are TRBV4-1 and TRBJ1-1; tentative D call: TRBD1 (5 bases). V lost 0 bases, J lost 4 bases, and 21 bases lay in between. CDR1 is MGHRA and CDR2 is YSYEKL in the germline V gene. The CDR3 covers 18 residues. DNA for the CDR3: TGCGCCAGCAGCCAAGATGGGCGGGGGGACTGGGGGGGCACTGAAGCTTTCTTT. It codes for CASSQDGRGDWGGTEAFF.

The rearrangement links TRBV5-1 to TRBJ2-1; 7 bases align to TRBD2. V trimming: 4 bases; J trimming: 7 bases; junction bases outside the gene matches: 8. The CDR3 totals 14 residues. Germline assignment: CDR1 SGHRS and CDR2 YFSETQ. CDR3 DNA: TGCGCCAGCAGCGATGGGGACTACCTTAATGAGCAGTTCTTC. This translates into CASSDGDYLNEQFF.

A few counts support this clone. The gene calls are TRBV4-3 and TRBJ2-7; D is possibly TRBD1 (6 bases). CDR1 and CDR2 from the germline V gene are LGHNA and YSLEER. This CDR3 has 15 amino acids. V shed 0 bases and J shed 2 bases, with 11 bases lying between them. The CDR3 loop reads CASSQDLQGPYEQYF. As DNA, the CDR3 is TGCGCCAGCAGCCAAGATCTCCAGGGGCCCTACGAGCAGTACTTC.

This chain joins TRBV6-5 and TRBJ2-7, with 10 positions matching TRBD1. Trimming removed 6 bases from V and 4 bases from J; junction bases left unmatched: 9. CDR1 and CDR2 (germline): MNHEY, SVGAGI. The CDR3 is 15 residues long. CDR3 nucleotide sequence: TGTGCCAGCAGATTCGGACAGGGGGTGCCATACGAGCAGTACTTC. Translating gives CASRFGQGVPYEQYF.

A single count supports this clone. V is TRBV29-1 and J is TRBJ1-2; TRBD1 might be the D (5 bases). Germline CDR1 SQVTM, CDR2 ANQGSEA. The CDR3 loop spans 13 amino acids. Trimming removed 2 bases from V and 4 bases from J, with 11 bases in between. The CDR3 loop is CSVEMGEGYGYTF. The CDR3, as DNA: TGCAGCGTTGAAATGGGGGAGGGCTATGGCTACACCTTC.

V usage is TRBV5-4 and J usage is TRBJ1-4; tentatively, D is TRBD1 (6 bases). The germline V gene has CDR1 SGHNT and CDR2 YYREEE (reference sequence). Trimming took 0 bases from V and 8 from J, leaving 8 bases between them. The CDR3 has 13 amino acids. DNA of the CDR3: TGTGCCAGCAGCTTGGGGGGGCGAGAAAAACTGTTTTTT. It is translated as CASSLGGREKLFF.

This clone was picked up a small number of times. The chain links TRBV4-2 to TRBJ2-2; TRBD2 matches 8 bases. Germline CDR1 reads LGHNA; CDR2 reads YNFKEQ. There are 14 residues in the CDR3. V gave up 6 bases and J gave up 7 bases; unmatched junction bases: 7. CDR3 in amino acids: CASRSRGDGGELFF. The DNA for the CDR3 is TGTGCCAGCAGGTCGCGGGGGGATGGCGGGGAGCTGTTTTTT.

The V and J genes are TRBV29-1 and TRBJ2-2; TRBD1 matches at 7 bases. The germline V gene has CDR1 SQVTM and CDR2 ANQGSEA. This CDR3 has 14 residues. Losses at the gene ends were 1 base for V and 5 bases for J; bases not matched to a gene: 4. The CDR3 DNA sequence: TGCAGCGTTGAAGCAACCAGGGGGACCGGGGAGCTGTTTTTT. Translating it yields CSVEATRGTGELFF.

This rearrangement joins TRBV2 to TRBJ2-6, with 12 nucleotides matching TRBD1. This CDR3 comprises 17 residues. V was clipped by 6 bases and J by 4 bases; unmatched bases: 7. The germline gives CDR1 SNHLY, CDR2 FYNNEI. The CDR3 reads CASRVGQGAHGANVLTF. DNA of the CDR3: TGTGCCAGCAGGGTGGGACAGGGGGCGCACGGGGCCAACGTCCTGACTTTC.

This clone was detected only a few times. The rearrangement joins TRBV13 to TRBJ1-1; the match to TRBD1 covers 8 bases. Germline V gives CDR1 PRHDT, CDR2 FYEKMQ (reference sequence). After removal of 5 bases from V and 4 bases from J, the junction contained 9 bases not matched to a gene. This CDR3 has 15 residues. CDR3 coding DNA: TGTGCCAGCAGCGTCAGGGGGCTGGGGCCCACTGAAGCTTTCTTT. Its protein is CASSVRGLGPTEAFF.